This T cell receptor beta chain stems from a study of cytomegalovirus exposure and HLA in healthy donors (dated by TCRdb to between 2016 and 2019). About the full investigation: In an earlier analysis of approximately 500 of the donors, 250 to 300 Gb of sequence data and approximately 100 million unique TCR beta sequences from 150 million to 200 million T cells were reported. An early release that covered about 600 HLA-typed donors contained about 290 gigabases of sequencing data and around 85 million unique TCR sequences. Among the approximately 400 genotyped donors, around 79% belonged to the genetic ancestry cluster associated with self-reported Caucasian donors. The study was designed to test whether signatures of past pathogen exposure could be identified by cataloging public T cell receptors. The study used immunosequencing to profile the T cell repertoires of approximately 650 subjects and linked those repertoires to cytomegalovirus serostatus. Besides the first cohort of 550 to 750 subjects, a separate validation cohort made up of some 110 different subjects was used. To predict cytomegalovirus infection status, the study brought together high-throughput TCR immunosequencing, statistical association of individual TCRs with disease status, and machine learning. To study patterns of TCR occurrence, a later analysis re-analyzed previously published TCR beta repertoires from 500 to 850 donors and added high-resolution HLA genotyping. Rather than drawing on any new phenotypic data, the later analysis identified candidate immune exposures from TCR beta sequences and the way those sequences occurred across donors. An earlier analysis of some 600 of the donors applied high-throughput TCR beta sequencing to assess whether each TCR beta V gene segment acted as functional or pseudogenic. Donor age, sex, ethnicity and CMV serostatus were collected together with the repertoire data. Genome-wide SNP genotypes for about three fifths of the roughly 670 donors were used in a later genetic analysis, which treated that subset as a discovery cohort. All discovery cohort repertoires had been generated using a single sequencing platform. Class I and class II HLA loci were covered by the typing at four-digit resolution. Typing coverage varied by locus: about 620-630 donors for A, B, C, DRB1 and DQB1; under 550 for DQA1; about 570 for DPA1; around 490 for DPB1. Roughly five DR-DQ haplotypes were handled as single units for association and clustering, since linkage in the cohort was strong. Across 398 genotyped donors of the cohort, an average of roughly 200,000 unique TCR beta nucleotide sequences per donor were sequenced, and around 20% of those sequences were non-productive. Overall study outcomes, separate from this receptor: A total of about 180 TCR beta chains were listed by the study as associated with cytomegalovirus. Linkage disequilibrium might explain the correlated functional status among segregating V segments, but an unknown experimental factor could not be ruled out. In an earlier analysis of 587 of the donors, most TCR beta V segments were observed in productive rearrangements about 90% or about 30% of the time, broadly matching IMGT annotations. Specific HLA alleles were associated with roughly 17,000 TCR beta sequences at a false discovery rate of 0.05 in a later analysis. Strong co-occurrence of HLA alleles, especially DR and DQ, made assigning TCR associations to individual alleles difficult. In vitro tests confirmed that a few of the cytomegalovirus-associated TCR beta chains recognize cytomegalovirus antigens. An association between a missense DCLRE1C variant and V-gene and J-gene trimming of TCR beta chains was found in a later genetic analysis and replicated in an independent cohort. The earlier analysis of around 600 of the donors excluded 15 to 20 rarely observed V segments, including chromosome 9 orphons, because counts were too low. In a later analysis, TCR association rates were found to vary across HLA loci, with the most associated TCRs seen for DRB1 alleles and the fewest for HLA-C alleles. A group of highly shared sequence variants was considered likely to be a technical artifact of the sequencing pipeline. According to the authors, the approach could potentially be generalized to other disease states and immunological phenotypes. A later genetic analysis reported fewer N-insertions in productive TCRs among donors in an Asian-associated ancestry cluster than the roughly 700-donor mean. Because the 87-base-pair reads could not distinguish some IMGT-functional V segments, including TRBV6-2 and TRBV6-3, those segments were excluded. The classifier was reported to diagnose cytomegalovirus status with high specificity and sensitivity in both the original cohort and the validation cohort. In a later analysis, several top co-occurrence clusters were reported to appear linked to parvovirus B19, influenza, CMV and Epstein-Barr virus. In a later analysis, HLA-associated TCR beta chains were found to be more clonally expanded and to have lower generation probabilities than equally common non-associated chains. Because HLA typing was missing for some donors at each locus, association tests included only the typed subset. The cohort was sequenced for TCR beta chains only, and without alpha or paired-chain data the features that could be detected were limited. According to a later analysis, most CMV-associated TCR beta chains appeared to be HLA-restricted, and the HLA associations seemed to be driven largely by CMV exposure. A further reported finding was that TCR beta sequences accurately predicted the HLA-A and HLA-B alleles for most subjects in the first cohort. Most TCR sequences were seen in very few donors, while some public TCRs were found in many individuals. The presence/absence analyses assumed that sequencing depth was roughly uniform across donors, and that assumption may not be true. For the cohort, immune exposure information was limited to CMV serostatus.

Library preparation employed the immunoSEQ multiplex PCR assay. The multiplex PCR relied on a mix of 60 forward primers for TCR Vbeta segments and 13 reverse primers for TCR Jbeta segments. Amplification of the CDR3 region of rearranged TCR beta genes was performed with a multiplex PCR assay on genomic DNA. Amplified TCR beta libraries were sequenced as 87-base-pair reads on the Illumina HiSeq System. Per the source publication's procedure: A later analysis counted about 76 million unique TCR beta chains across the 666 repertoires, and roughly 11 million of these chains were shared by at least two donors. A nearest-neighbor algorithm error-corrected the raw reads and collapsed the reads into unique sequences, merging closely related sequences to remove PCR and sequencing errors. CDR3 sequences were aligned to IMGT reference sequences to assign V, D and J gene segments. For a sequence to be retained, at least a six-nucleotide match to both a V gene segment and a J gene segment was required. Rearrangements were called productive when the CDR3 lacked stop codons and stayed in frame with V and J; all others were non-productive. Following IMGT convention, CDR3 was defined as the stretch from the second conserved V-encoded cysteine to the conserved J-encoded phenylalanine. In an earlier analysis of more than 550 of the donors, sequences lacking an unambiguous match to a single V gene segment were excluded. An earlier analysis of several hundred of the donors called V segments functional above 56.7% productive rearrangements and segregating when the between-donor standard deviation exceeded 5%. To diagnose cytomegalovirus status from the catalog of TCR beta chain sequences, a statistical classification framework was built. V and J gene assignment, in a later analysis, came from comparing TCR nucleotide sequences with IMGT/GENE-DB human TR gene sequences. The TCRdist pipeline was used in a later analysis to assign CDR3 sequences and most-parsimonious VDJ recombination scenarios. In a later analysis, every TCR beta chain was defined by the combination of its CDR3 amino acid sequence and its V-gene family, and reads without a unique V-gene family were dropped. A later analysis removed several hundred highly shared, low-generation-probability nucleotide sequences to deal with suspected cross-contamination and a sequencing artifact. For each public chain, a later analysis derived a clonal expansion index from normalized ranks of inferred template counts within each repertoire. Generation probabilities in a later analysis came from a VDJ recombination model fitted to out-of-frame rearrangements, and those results were checked against IGoR. In a later analysis, hypergeometric tests were used to score TCR-TCR, TCR-HLA and TCR-CMV co-occurrence, with a repertoire-size bias correction applied to TCR pairs. A later analysis estimated false discovery rates by permuting HLA or CMV assignments 20 times. In a later analysis, co-occurring TCRs were grouped using DBSCAN, with TCRdist sequence similarity added in when clustering inside HLA-allele-positive subsets. For co-occurrence clustering, repertoires with fewer than 30,000 or more than 120,000 public chains were excluded, along with five repertoires with anomalous nucleotide sharing. The immuneACCESS repertoire file appears here via TCRdb, limited to in-frame rearrangements. These files lack a portion of the clones; in checked studies, under half of the deficit traces to unresolved V genes, and the cause of the others is not known. The DNA gave D and trimming, while V, J and clone size come from that table. The sample yields 200,000 or so clones; roughly 84% were counted once. The ten largest make up roughly 0.7% of the sample.

The CDR3 runs 18 amino acids, cysteine and phenylalanine included. The retained sequence is limited to the CDR3, 54 bases, with the frame set at the first base. According to the germline V gene (reference sequence), CDR1 reads MNHEY and CDR2 reads SMNVEV. Cut back by 4 bases and 2 bases, the V and J ends lie 22 bases apart. The cohort comprised some 730 healthy bone marrow donors. At the time of sampling, all cohort members were nominally healthy, though unrecorded immune exposures were likely present. The donor was CMV seronegative and belonged to the group of approximately 320 seronegative cohort members. Every donor gave a peripheral blood sample, and the peripheral blood mononuclear cells from that sample were used for TCR beta sequencing. Genomic DNA was extracted from the blood cell samples with the Qiagen DNeasy Blood Extraction Kit. This clone was found once. Its antigen has not been determined. No quality values exist for individual bases; no much larger clone is one base distant.

Material: PBMCs. The TCR comes from a boy between 2 and 10 years old in good health and CMV-seronegative. Rearrangement joined TRBV27 to TRBJ2-3, with a tentative D gene TRBD1 over 6 matching bases. The CDR3 region has the sequence CASSSTLGQIYHTDTQYF. In nucleotide form, the sequence is TGTGCCAGCAGTTCTACTCTCGGACAGATTTATCACACAGATACGCAGTATTTT.